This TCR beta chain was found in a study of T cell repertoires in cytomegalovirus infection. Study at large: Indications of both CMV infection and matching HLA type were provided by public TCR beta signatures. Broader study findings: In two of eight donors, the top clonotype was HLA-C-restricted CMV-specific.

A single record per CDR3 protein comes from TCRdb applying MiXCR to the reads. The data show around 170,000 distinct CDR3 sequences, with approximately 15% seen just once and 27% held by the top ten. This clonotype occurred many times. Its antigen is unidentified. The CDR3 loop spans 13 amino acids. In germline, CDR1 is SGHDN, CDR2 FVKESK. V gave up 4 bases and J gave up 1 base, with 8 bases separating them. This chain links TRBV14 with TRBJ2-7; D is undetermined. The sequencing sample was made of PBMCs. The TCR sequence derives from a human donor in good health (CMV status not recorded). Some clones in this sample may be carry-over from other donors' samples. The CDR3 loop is CASSPRSSYEQYF. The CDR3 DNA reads TGTGCCAGCAGCCCACGGTCGTCCTACGAGCAGTACTTC.